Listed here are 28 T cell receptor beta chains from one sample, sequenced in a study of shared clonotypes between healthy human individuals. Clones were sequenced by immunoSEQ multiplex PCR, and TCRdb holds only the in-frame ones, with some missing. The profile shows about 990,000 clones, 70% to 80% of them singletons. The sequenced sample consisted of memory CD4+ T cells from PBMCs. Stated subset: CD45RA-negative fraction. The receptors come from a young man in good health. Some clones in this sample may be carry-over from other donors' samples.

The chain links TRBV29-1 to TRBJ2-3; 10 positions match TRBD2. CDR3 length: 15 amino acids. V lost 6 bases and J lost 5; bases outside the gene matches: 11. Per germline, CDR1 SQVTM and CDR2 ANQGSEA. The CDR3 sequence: CSVAVRTSGEDTQYF. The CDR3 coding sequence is TGCAGCGTGGCCGTTAGGACTAGCGGAGAAGATACGCAGTATTTT.

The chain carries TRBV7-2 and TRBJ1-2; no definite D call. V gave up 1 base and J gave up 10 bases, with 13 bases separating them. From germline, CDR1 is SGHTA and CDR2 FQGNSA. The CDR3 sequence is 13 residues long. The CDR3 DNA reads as TGTGCCAGCAGCTTAGGACACAAAATATTCTACACCTTC. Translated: CASSLGHKIFYTF.

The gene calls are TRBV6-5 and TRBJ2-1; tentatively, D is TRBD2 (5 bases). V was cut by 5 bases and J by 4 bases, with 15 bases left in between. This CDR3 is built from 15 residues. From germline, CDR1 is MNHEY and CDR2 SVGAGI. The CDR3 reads CASSPPQRTYNEQFF. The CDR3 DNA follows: TGTGCCAGCAGTCCCCCCCAGCGGACTTACAATGAGCAGTTCTTC.

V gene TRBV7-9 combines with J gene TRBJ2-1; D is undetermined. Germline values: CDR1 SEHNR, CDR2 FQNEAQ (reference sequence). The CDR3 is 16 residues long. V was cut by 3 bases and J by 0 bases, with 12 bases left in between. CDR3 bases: TGTGCCAGCAGCTTTCTGAAGACAAGCTCCTACAATGAGCAGTTCTTC. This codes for CASSFLKTSSYNEQFF.

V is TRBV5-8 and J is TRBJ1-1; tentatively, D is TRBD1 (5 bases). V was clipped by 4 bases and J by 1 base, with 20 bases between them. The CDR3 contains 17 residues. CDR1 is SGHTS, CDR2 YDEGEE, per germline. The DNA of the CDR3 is TGTGCCAGCAGCAAACCCGTTGGCCAGGGAAGGAACACTGAAGCTTTCTTT. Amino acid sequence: CASSKPVGQGRNTEAFF.

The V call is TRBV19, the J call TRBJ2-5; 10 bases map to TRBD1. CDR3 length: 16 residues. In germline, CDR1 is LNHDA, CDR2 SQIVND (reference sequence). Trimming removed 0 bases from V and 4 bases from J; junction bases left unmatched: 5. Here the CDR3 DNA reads TGTGCCAGTAGTATAGACGGACAGGGGGTCGGAGAGACCCAGTACTTC. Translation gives CASSIDGQGVGETQYF.

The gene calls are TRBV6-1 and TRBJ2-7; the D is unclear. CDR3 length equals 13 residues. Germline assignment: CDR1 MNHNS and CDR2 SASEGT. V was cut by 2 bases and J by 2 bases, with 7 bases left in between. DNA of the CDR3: TGTGCCAGCAGTGAAACCCAGGCCTACGAGCAGTACTTC. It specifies CASSETQAYEQYF.

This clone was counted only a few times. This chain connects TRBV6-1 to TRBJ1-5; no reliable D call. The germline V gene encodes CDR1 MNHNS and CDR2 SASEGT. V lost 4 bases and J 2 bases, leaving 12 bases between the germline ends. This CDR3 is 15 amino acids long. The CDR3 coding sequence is TGTGCCAGCAGTGTACAGTCCTGGGGCAATCAGCCCCAGCATTTT. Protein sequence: CASSVQSWGNQPQHF.

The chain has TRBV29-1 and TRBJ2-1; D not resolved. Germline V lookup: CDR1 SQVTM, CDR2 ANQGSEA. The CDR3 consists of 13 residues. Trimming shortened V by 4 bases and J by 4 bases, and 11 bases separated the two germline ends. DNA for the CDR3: TGCAGCGTTGTTGCAGACATATACAATGAGCAGTTCTTC. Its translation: CSVVADIYNEQFF.

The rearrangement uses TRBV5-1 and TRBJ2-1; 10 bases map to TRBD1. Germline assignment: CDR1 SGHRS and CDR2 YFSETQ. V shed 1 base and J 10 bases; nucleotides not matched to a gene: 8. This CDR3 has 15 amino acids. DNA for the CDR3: TGCGCCAGCAGCTTGTCAGGGACAGGGGCACGGGAGCAGTTCTTC. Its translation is CASSLSGTGAREQFF.

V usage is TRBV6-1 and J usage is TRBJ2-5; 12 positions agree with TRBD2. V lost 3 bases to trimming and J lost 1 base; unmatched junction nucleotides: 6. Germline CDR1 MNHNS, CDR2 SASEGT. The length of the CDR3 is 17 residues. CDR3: CASSDGPSGGGQETQYF. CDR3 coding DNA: TGTGCCAGCAGTGACGGGCCTAGCGGGGGGGGCCAAGAGACCCAGTACTTC.

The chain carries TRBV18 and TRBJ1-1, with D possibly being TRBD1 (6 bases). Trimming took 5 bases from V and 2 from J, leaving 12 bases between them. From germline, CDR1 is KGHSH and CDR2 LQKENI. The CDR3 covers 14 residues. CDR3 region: CASSEQGTNTEAFF. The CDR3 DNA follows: TGTGCCAGCTCAGAGCAGGGGACCAACACTGAAGCTTTCTTT.

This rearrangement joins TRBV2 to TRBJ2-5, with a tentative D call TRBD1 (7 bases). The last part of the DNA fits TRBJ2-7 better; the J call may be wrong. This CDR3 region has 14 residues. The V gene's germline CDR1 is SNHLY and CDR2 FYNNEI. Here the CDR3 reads CASRRDRSSYEQYF. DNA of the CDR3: TGTGCCAGCAGGCGGGACAGAAGCTCCTACGAGCAGTACTTC.

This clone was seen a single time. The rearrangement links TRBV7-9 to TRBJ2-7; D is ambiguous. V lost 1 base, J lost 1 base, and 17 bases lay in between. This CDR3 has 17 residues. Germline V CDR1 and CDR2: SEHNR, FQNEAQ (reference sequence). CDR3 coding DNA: TGTGCCAGCAGCTTAGGAATTGGCCAGCGACTTTCCTACGAGCAGTACTTC. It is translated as CASSLGIGQRLSYEQYF.

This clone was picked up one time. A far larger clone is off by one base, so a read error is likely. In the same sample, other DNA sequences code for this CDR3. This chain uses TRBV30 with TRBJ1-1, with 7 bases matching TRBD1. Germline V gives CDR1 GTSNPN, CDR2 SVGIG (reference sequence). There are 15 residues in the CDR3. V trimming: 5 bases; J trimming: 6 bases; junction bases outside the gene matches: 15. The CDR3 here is CAWSPPVQGSAEAFF. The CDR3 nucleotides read TGTGCCTGGTCCCCGCCGGTACAGGGGTCAGCTGAAGCTTTCTTT.

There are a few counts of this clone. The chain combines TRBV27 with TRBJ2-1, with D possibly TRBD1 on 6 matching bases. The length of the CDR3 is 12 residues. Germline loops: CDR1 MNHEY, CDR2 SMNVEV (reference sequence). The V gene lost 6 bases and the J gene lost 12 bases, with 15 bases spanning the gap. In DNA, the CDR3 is TGTGCCAGCAGGTCCCAAGGGGGAAGGCAGTTCTTC. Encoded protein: CASRSQGGRQFF.

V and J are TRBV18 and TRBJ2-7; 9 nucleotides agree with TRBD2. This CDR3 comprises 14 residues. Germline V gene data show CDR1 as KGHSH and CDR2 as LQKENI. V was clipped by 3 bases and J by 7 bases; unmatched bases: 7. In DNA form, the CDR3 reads TGTGCCAGCTCACCCGGACTAGCGAAGCTGGAGCAGTACTTC. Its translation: CASSPGLAKLEQYF.

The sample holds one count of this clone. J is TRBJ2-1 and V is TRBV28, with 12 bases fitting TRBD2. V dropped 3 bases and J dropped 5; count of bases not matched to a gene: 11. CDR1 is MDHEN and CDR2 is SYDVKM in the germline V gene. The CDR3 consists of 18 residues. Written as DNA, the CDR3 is TGTGCCAGCAGTTTTGGGCTAGCGGGAGGGCGTACCCACAATGAGCAGTTCTTC. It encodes CASSFGLAGGRTHNEQFF.

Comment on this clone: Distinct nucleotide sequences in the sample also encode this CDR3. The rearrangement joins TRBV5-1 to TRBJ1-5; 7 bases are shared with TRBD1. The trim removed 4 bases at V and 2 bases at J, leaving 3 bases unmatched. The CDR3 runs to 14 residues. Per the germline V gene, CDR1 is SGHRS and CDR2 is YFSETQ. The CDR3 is CASSAGTGNQPQHF. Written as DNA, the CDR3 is TGCGCCAGCAGCGCGGGGACAGGCAATCAGCCCCAGCATTTT.

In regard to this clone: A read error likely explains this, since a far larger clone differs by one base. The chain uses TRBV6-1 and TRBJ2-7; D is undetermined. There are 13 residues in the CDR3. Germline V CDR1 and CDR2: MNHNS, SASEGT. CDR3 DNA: TGTGCCGGCAGTGAACCAAGGCCCTACGAGCAGTACTTC. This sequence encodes CAGSEPRPYEQYF.

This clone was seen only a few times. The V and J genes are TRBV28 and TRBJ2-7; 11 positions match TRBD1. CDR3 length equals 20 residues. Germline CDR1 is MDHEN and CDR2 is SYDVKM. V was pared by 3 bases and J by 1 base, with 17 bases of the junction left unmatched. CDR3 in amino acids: CASSFLGGTGGSSMSYEQYF. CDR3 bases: TGTGCCAGCAGTTTTCTTGGTGGGACAGGGGGTTCTTCTATGTCCTACGAGCAGTACTTC.

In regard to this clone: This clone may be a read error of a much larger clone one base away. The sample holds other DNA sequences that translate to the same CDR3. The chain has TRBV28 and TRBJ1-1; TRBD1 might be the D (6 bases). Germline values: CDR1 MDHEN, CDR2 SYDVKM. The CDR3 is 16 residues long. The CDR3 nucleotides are TGTGCCAGCAGTTTATTTTCAGGGGCCTTGAACACTGAGGCTTTCTTT. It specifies CASSLFSGALNTEAFF.

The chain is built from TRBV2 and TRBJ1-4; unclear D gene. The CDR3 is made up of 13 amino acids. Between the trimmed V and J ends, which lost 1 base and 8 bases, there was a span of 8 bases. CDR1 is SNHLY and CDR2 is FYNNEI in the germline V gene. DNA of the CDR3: TGTGCCAGCAGTGAAGGGGTCGGGGAAAAACTGTTTTTT. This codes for CASSEGVGEKLFF.

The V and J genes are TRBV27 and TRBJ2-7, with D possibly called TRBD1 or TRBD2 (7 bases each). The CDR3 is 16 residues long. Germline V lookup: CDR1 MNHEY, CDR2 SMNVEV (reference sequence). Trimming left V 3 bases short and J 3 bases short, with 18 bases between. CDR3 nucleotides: TGTGCCAGCAGTTTTCGGCACAGGGGAGGGAACTACGAGCAGTACTTC. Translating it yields CASSFRHRGGNYEQYF.

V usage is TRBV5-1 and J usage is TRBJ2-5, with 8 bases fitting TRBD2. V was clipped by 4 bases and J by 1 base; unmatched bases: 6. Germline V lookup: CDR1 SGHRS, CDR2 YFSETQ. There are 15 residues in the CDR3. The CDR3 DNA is TGCGCCAGCAGCCCTATAGCGGGGAGCCAAGAGACCCAGTACTTC. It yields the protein CASSPIAGSQETQYF. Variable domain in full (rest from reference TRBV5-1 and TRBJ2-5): KAGVTQTPRYLIKTRGQQVTLSCSPISGHRSVSWYQQTPGQGLQFLFEYFSETQRNKGNFPGRFSGRQFSNSRSEMNVSTLELGDSALYLCASSPIAGSQETQYFGPGTRLLVL.

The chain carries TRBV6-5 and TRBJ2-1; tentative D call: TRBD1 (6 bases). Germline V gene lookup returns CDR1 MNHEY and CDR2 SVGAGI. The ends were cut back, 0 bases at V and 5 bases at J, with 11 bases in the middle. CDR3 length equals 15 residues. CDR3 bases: TGTGCCAGCAGTTACTCCTGGGGGCTAAACAATGAGCAGTTCTTC. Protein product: CASSYSWGLNNEQFF.

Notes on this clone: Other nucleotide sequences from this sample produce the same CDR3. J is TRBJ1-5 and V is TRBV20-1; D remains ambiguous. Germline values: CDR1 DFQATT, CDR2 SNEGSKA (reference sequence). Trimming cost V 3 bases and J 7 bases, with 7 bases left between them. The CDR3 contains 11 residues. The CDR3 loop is CSASLGQPQHF. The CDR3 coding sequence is TGCAGTGCTAGTTTGGGCCAGCCCCAGCATTTT.

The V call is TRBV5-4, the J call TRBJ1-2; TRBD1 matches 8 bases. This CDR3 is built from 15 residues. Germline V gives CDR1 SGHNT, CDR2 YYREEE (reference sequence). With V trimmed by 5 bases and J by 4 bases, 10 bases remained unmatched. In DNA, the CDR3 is TGTGCCAGCAGGCTACAGGGGGGTCGGGTCTATGGCTACACCTTC. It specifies CASRLQGGRVYGYTF.